What follows are 30 T cell receptor beta chains derived from one specimen sequenced in a study of CD8 T cells in ankylosing spondylitis (dated 2017 in TCRdb). The paper as a whole reports these results and caveats: Blood from ankylosing spondylitis patients appeared to be characterized by a TCR beta motif made up of about 8 highly homologous amino acid variants.

For these TCRs, the target antigens are not known. Library generation was performed with 5' RACE. The run used an Illumina HiSeq 2500. In-frame beta chains were kept once TCRdb had trimmed the public reads at Q25 with fastp and called clones with MiXCR. Every CDR3 protein is listed once, alongside the most common genes and DNA of its rows. The sample table lists about 540,000 distinct CDR3 sequences, over 9.5% of them with a count of one. The ten largest clones represent approximately 7% of the sample. Sequencing was performed on blood, either unsorted or a sorted T cell fraction (not recorded which). The receptor source for this set is a male donor with ankylosing spondylitis.

A few counts support this clonotype. The CDR3 sequence: CATAVGGVLGETQYF. CDR3 DNA: TGTGCCACCGCGGTCGGAGGGGTGTTGGGGGAGACCCAGTACTTC. This rearrangement joins TRBV24-1 to TRBJ2-5, with a weak D call TRBD2 (6 bases). CDR1 and CDR2 (germline): KGHDR, SFDVKD. Trimming took 9 bases from V and 5 from J, leaving 21 bases between them. CDR3 length: 15 amino acids.

In its sample, this clonotype was seen many times. This chain links TRBV29-1 with TRBJ2-1; TRBD2 matches at 8 bases. Germline values: CDR1 SQVTM, CDR2 ANQGSEA. Trimming took 5 bases from V and 5 from J; bases not matched to a gene: 11. This CDR3 region has 15 residues. Here the CDR3 DNA reads TGCAGCGTTCGAATCAAAGGACTAGCAAACAATGAGCAGTTCTTC. Translating it yields CSVRIKGLANNEQFF.

The rearrangement joins TRBV5-1 to TRBJ2-2; the match to TRBD2 covers 10 bases. CDR3 length: 16 residues. Germline V gene data show CDR1 as SGHRS and CDR2 as YFSETQ. V shed 0 bases and J 6 bases; nucleotides not matched to a gene: 5. CDR3 loop: CASSLDLAGVSGELFF. CDR3 DNA: TGCGCCAGCAGCTTGGACCTAGCGGGAGTGTCCGGGGAGCTGTTTTTT.

The chain employs TRBV19 and TRBJ1-1, with 8 bases matching TRBD1. The CDR3 spans 15 residues. With 5 bases clipped from V and 3 bases from J, the junction kept 8 bases outside the gene matches. Germline values: CDR1 LNHDA, CDR2 SQIVND (reference sequence). CDR3 sequence reads: CASSPLDRGYTEAFF. The CDR3 DNA is TGTGCCAGTAGTCCACTCGACAGGGGATACACTGAAGCTTTCTTT.

J is TRBJ2-3 and V is TRBV18, with no clear D. Per germline, CDR1 KGHSH and CDR2 LQKENI. The V end lost 0 bases, the J end lost 5 bases, and 6 bases lay between the germline ends. The CDR3 loop spans 13 amino acids. In DNA, the CDR3 is TGTGCCAGCTCACCACCGATGCAAGATACGCAGTATTTT. This translates into CASSPPMQDTQYF.

Only a few counts were recorded for this clonotype. The chain's CDR3 is CASSLVRLPYEQYF. The DNA for the CDR3 is TGTGCCAGCAGCTTAGTGAGACTACCGTACGAGCAGTACTTC. The chain has TRBV7-9 and TRBJ2-7; D possibly corresponds to TRBD2 (5 bases). Germline values: CDR1 SEHNR, CDR2 FQNEAQ (reference sequence). V lost 1 base to trimming and J lost 4 bases, with 11 bases between them. This CDR3 has 14 amino acids.

This clonotype was counted between two and nine times. The CDR3: CASSSSGRASYEQYF. The CDR3 DNA sequence: TGTGCCAGCAGTTCTAGCGGGAGGGCCTCCTACGAGCAGTACTTC. The chain recombines TRBV12-3 or TRBV12-4 with TRBJ2-7; 12 bases match TRBD2. The CDR3 length is 15 residues. The J segment lost 0 bases and the V segment lost 4 bases, leaving 1 base of the junction unmatched.

This clonotype has a count of ten or more. The chain carries TRBV3-1 and TRBJ2-7; no reliable D call. The germline V gene encodes CDR1 LGHDT and CDR2 YNNKEL (reference sequence). The CDR3 is 16 amino acids. The ends were cut back, 0 bases at V and 0 bases at J, with 12 bases in the middle. The CDR3 DNA reads TGTGCCAGCAGCCAAGATGGGTGGTCCAGCTCCTACGAGCAGTACTTC. It encodes CASSQDGWSSSYEQYF.

This clonotype occurred many times. V and J are TRBV4-2 and TRBJ2-4; 9 bases are shared with TRBD1. The CDR3 is 17 residues long. The J segment lost 9 bases and the V segment lost 0 bases, leaving 12 bases of the junction unmatched. Germline-derived CDR1 and CDR2 are LGHNA and YNFKEQ. The CDR3 sequence: CASSQDPTGTGMGIQYF. The CDR3 nucleotides read TGTGCCAGCAGCCAAGATCCCACTGGGACAGGGATGGGCATTCAGTACTTC.

The chain couples TRBV5-1 to TRBJ2-3, with 7 bases that match TRBD1. The CDR3 spans 13 residues. CDR1 and CDR2 from the germline V gene are SGHRS and YFSETQ. The trim removed 2 bases at V and 5 bases at J, leaving 2 bases unmatched. DNA of the CDR3: TGCGCCAGCAGCTTAGGGACAGTAGATACGCAGTATTTT. As protein: CASSLGTVDTQYF.

V and J are TRBV20-1 and TRBJ2-7; 12 nucleotides line up with TRBD2. Germline CDR1 and CDR2: DFQATT and SNEGSKA (reference sequence). The CDR3 spans 15 residues. J was trimmed by 1 base and V by 5 bases; bases with no gene match: 6. CDR3 nucleotides: TGCAGTGCTCACCGGACTAGCGGGGTTTCCTACGAGCAGTACTTC. It codes for CSAHRTSGVSYEQYF.

This clonotype has a handful of counts. The rearrangement uses TRBV27 and TRBJ1-2; 12 bases fit TRBD1. Trimming removed 1 base from V and 3 bases from J; junction bases left unmatched: 6. CDR3 length: 17 amino acids. From germline, CDR1 is MNHEY and CDR2 SMNVEV (reference sequence). This chain's CDR3 is CASSLFWDRGRDYGYTF. CDR3 coding DNA: TGTGCCAGCAGTTTATTTTGGGACAGGGGGCGCGACTATGGCTACACCTTC.

This clonotype appeared a few times. The chain joins TRBV12-3 or TRBV12-4 to TRBJ2-7, with a possible D match to TRBD1 (5 bases). V was cut by 5 bases and J by 1 base, with 9 bases left in between. The CDR3 is made up of 13 amino acids. As DNA, the CDR3 is TGTGCCAGCAGTACCCGACAGTCCTACGAGCAGTACTTC. Encoded protein: CASSTRQSYEQYF.

The chain joins TRBV24-1 to TRBJ1-1, with unresolved D. Between the trimmed V and J ends, which lost 5 bases and 5 bases, there was a span of 11 bases. Germline values: CDR1 KGHDR, CDR2 SFDVKD. The CDR3 loop spans 13 amino acids. As DNA, the CDR3 is TGTGCCACCAGTGTCCGGGGTCGAACTGAAGCTTTCTTT. Translated, it gives CATSVRGRTEAFF.

In the case of this clonotype: The junction and the germline gene differ at one end; a read error may be behind it. The rearrangement links TRBV4-2 to TRBJ2-3, with a possible D match to TRBD1 (6 bases). The CDR3 is made up of 18 amino acids. From germline, CDR1 is LGHNA and CDR2 YNFKEQ. The CDR3 is CAISQDPPSRGLTDTQYF. In nucleotides, the CDR3 is TGTGCCATCAGCCAAGACCCACCCTCCAGGGGCCTGACAGATACGCAGTATTTT.

This clonotype has only a few counts. The chain couples TRBV7-9 to TRBJ2-2; a possible D gene is TRBD2 (5 bases). This CDR3 spans 16 amino acids. Germline V lookup: CDR1 SEHNR, CDR2 FQNEAQ (reference sequence). Between the trimmed V and J ends, which lost 1 base and 0 bases, there was a span of 9 bases. Written as DNA, the CDR3 is TGTGCCAGCAGCTTAGTAGCGTACGCGAACACCGGGGAGCTGTTTTTT. This codes for CASSLVAYANTGELFF.

There are many counts of this clonotype. V is TRBV12-3 or TRBV12-4 and J is TRBJ1-3, with D possibly being TRBD1 (6 bases). This CDR3 region has 13 residues. Trimming pared 7 bases from V and 4 bases from J, leaving 11 bases between. The CDR3 region has the DNA TGTGCCAGCAAAGACAGGAGGGGAAACACCATATATTTT. Protein sequence: CASKDRRGNTIYF.

This clonotype was detected a few times. This chain connects TRBV9 to TRBJ2-2; weak D call: TRBD1 (5 bases). Germline values: CDR1 SGDLS, CDR2 YYNGEE. The CDR3 has 14 residues. V dropped 0 bases and J dropped 6 bases, with 9 bases sitting between them. The DNA for the CDR3 is TGTGCCAGCAGCGTAGCCAGGGTGGCCGGGGAGCTGTTTTTT. As protein: CASSVARVAGELFF.

The chain employs TRBV5-1 and TRBJ2-1, with D perhaps TRBD2 (7 bases). The germline gives CDR1 SGHRS, CDR2 YFSETQ. Trimming took off 0 bases at V and 3 bases at J, with 16 bases between the two ends. The CDR3 is 17 residues long. The CDR3 DNA sequence: TGCGCCAGCAGCTTGGCCGTCGGGGGAGGGGGCTACAATGAGCAGTTCTTC. This sequence encodes CASSLAVGGGGYNEQFF.

This clonotype has just a few counts. The chain uses TRBV4-2 and TRBJ2-2; perhaps TRBD2 as D (7 bases). With 4 bases removed from V and 4 bases from J, the gap between germline ends came to 16 bases. The CDR3 runs 16 residues. CDR1 and CDR2 from the germline V gene are LGHNA and YNFKEQ. Here the CDR3 DNA reads TGTGCCAGCAGCCTCAGGGGAGGGTCGGGCACCGGGGAGCTGTTTTTT. Amino acid sequence: CASSLRGGSGTGELFF.

V and J are TRBV5-6 and TRBJ2-7, with D possibly TRBD2 on 6 matching bases. Germline CDR1 SGHDT, CDR2 YYEEEE. This CDR3 has 15 residues. V gave up 2 bases and J gave up 5 bases, with 17 bases separating them. CDR3 in DNA: TGTGCCAGCAGCTTAATTAGCGGCGAGTCGGACGAGCAGTACGTC. Its protein product is CASSLISGESDEQYV.

CDR3 loop: CSAGWLGSYNEQFF. DNA of the CDR3: TGCAGTGCTGGATGGCTCGGGTCCTACAATGAGCAGTTCTTC. The V call is TRBV20-1, the J call TRBJ2-1, with D unclear. V lost 5 bases, J lost 1 base, and 12 bases lay in between. This CDR3 is built from 14 residues. Germline CDR1 is DFQATT and CDR2 is SNEGSKA (reference sequence).

This clonotype was seen more than once but under ten times. The chain combines TRBV2 with TRBJ1-5; TRBD1 might be the D (6 bases). The CDR3 runs to 14 residues. Trimming shortened V by 6 bases and J by 5 bases, and 14 bases separated the two germline ends. The germline V gene encodes CDR1 SNHLY and CDR2 FYNNEI. The DNA for the CDR3 is TGTGCCAGCAGCGGTGGGGGCGGCGATCAGCCCCAGCATTTT. Translating it yields CASSGGGGDQPQHF.

This chain uses TRBV6-1 with TRBJ2-1, with 9 nucleotides matching TRBD1. Germline V gene sequence: CDR1 MNHNS, CDR2 SASEGT. The ends lost 6 bases at V and 7 bases at J; junction bases unmatched: 10. The CDR3 loop spans 15 amino acids. This chain's CDR3 is CASSFDGTGSNEQFF. The CDR3 DNA is TGTGCCAGCAGCTTCGACGGGACAGGGAGTAATGAGCAGTTCTTC.

The rearrangement links TRBV20-1 to TRBJ1-5, with D unresolved. CDR3 length: 12 residues. Trimming took 5 bases from V and 4 from J, leaving 9 bases between them. Per the germline V gene, CDR1 is DFQATT and CDR2 is SNEGSKA (reference sequence). This chain's CDR3 is CSAPDENQPQHF. The CDR3 bases are TGCAGTGCTCCGGACGAGAATCAGCCCCAGCATTTT.

This clonotype appeared many times. The genes are TRBV4-1 and TRBJ1-5; TRBD1 aligns across 9 bases. Germline assignment: CDR1 MGHRA and CDR2 YSYEKL. V shed 0 bases, J shed 1 base, and the junction held 7 bases outside the gene matches. The CDR3 runs 18 residues. The DNA for the CDR3 is TGCGCCAGCAGCCAAGATCCCGGGACAGGGCAAAGCAATCAGCCCCAGCATTTT. Protein product: CASSQDPGTGQSNQPQHF.

Only a few counts were recorded for this clonotype. The V gene is TRBV11-1, the J gene TRBJ2-2, with 14 bases that match TRBD2. The ends lost 4 bases at V and 6 bases at J; junction bases unmatched: 13. The length of the CDR3 is 19 residues. Germline V CDR1 and CDR2: SGHAT, FQDESV (reference sequence). CDR3 sequence reads: CASSSPGLAGVRIAGELFF. The CDR3 region has the DNA TGTGCCAGCAGCTCCCCGGGACTAGCGGGAGTGAGAATCGCCGGGGAGCTGTTTTTT. Complete variable domain (other parts from reference TRBV11-1 and TRBJ2-2): EAEVAQSPRYKITEKSQAVAFWCDPISGHATLYWYRQILGQGPELLVQFQDESVVDDSQLPKDRFSAERLKGVDSTLKIQPAELGDSAMYLCASSSPGLAGVRIAGELFFGEGSRLTVL.

CDR3 loop: CSAMLHMNTEAFF. CDR3 nucleotides: TGCAGTGCTATGCTACACATGAACACTGAAGCTTTCTTT. V usage is TRBV20-1 and J usage is TRBJ1-1; D is unclear. With 4 bases removed from V and 0 bases from J, the gap between germline ends came to 9 bases. From germline, CDR1 is DFQATT and CDR2 SNEGSKA (reference sequence). The CDR3 has 13 amino acids.

This clonotype was seen many times. The genes are TRBV29-1 and TRBJ2-3, with D possibly called TRBD1 or TRBD2 (7 bases each). The germline V gene encodes CDR1 SQVTM and CDR2 ANQGSEA. CDR3 length equals 16 residues. The V end was cut by 3 bases, the J end by 4 bases, with 20 bases between. Written as DNA, the CDR3 is TGCAGCGTTGATAAAAAAGGGAGGGGGCGATCAGATACGCAGTATTTT. It codes for CSVDKKGRGRSDTQYF.

The CDR3 DNA sequence: TGCGCCAGCAGCTATCCGGGTGAAGAGACCCAGTACTTC. Translation: CASSYPGEETQYF. The chain links TRBV5-1 to TRBJ2-5; no clear D. The CDR3 is 13 amino acids. V lost 3 bases, J lost 3 bases, and 9 bases lay in between. Germline-derived CDR1 and CDR2 are SGHRS and YFSETQ.